A single sample gave rise to the 21 T cell receptor beta chains below, sequenced in a study of blood T cell repertoires in COVID-19 (dated by TCRdb to the early 2020s). Libraries were constructed by the immunoSEQ multiplex PCR assay. This immuneACCESS table, as held by TCRdb, lists in-frame sequences with V and J called but not all clones. Of the missing ones, under half trace to an unresolved V gene in checked studies; the others have no known cause. The sample table contains approximately 150,000 clones; only one count was recorded for around 84% of them. The ten largest make up 8.9% of the sample. The source material was peripheral blood. Every receptor here comes from a man in his thirties or forties with COVID-19, enrolled during active disease.

The chain combines TRBV29-1 with TRBJ2-7; 8 nucleotides line up with TRBD1. CDR1 and CDR2 (germline): SQVTM, ANQGSEA. With 4 bases clipped from V and 6 bases from J, the junction kept 5 bases outside the gene matches. The CDR3 spans 12 residues. CDR3: CSVVGQVGEQYF. CDR3 sequence (DNA): TGCAGCGTTGTGGGACAGGTGGGCGAGCAGTACTTC.

The chain recombines TRBV9 with TRBJ2-1; 8 nucleotides agree with TRBD1. Trimming took 3 bases from V and 2 from J; bases not matched to a gene: 7. Germline V lookup: CDR1 SGDLS, CDR2 YYNGEE. This CDR3 has 16 residues. CDR3 sequence: CASSARGQATYNEQFF. CDR3 DNA: TGTGCCAGCAGCGCCCGGGGACAGGCTACCTACAATGAGCAGTTCTTC.

This chain connects TRBV7-2 to TRBJ1-3; no clear D. The germline CDR1 and CDR2 sequences are SGHTA and FQGNSA. CDR3 length: 11 amino acids. V lost 5 bases to trimming and J lost 7 bases, with 6 bases between them. The CDR3 loop reads CASSDGNTIYF. The DNA of the CDR3 is TGTGCCAGCAGCGACGGGAACACCATATATTTT.

The chain carries TRBV6-6 and TRBJ2-2; D gene unclear. Germline values: CDR1 MNHNY, CDR2 SVGAGI (reference sequence). The germline V and J ends were trimmed by 7 bases and 5 bases, with 8 bases remaining between them. This CDR3 has 12 amino acids. CDR3 nucleotides: TGTGCCAGCATCCAGGAAACCGGGGAGCTGTTTTTT. It encodes CASIQETGELFF.

This clone was found once. The chain carries TRBV5-1 and TRBJ2-1; 7 bases map to TRBD1. Germline CDR1 reads SGHRS; CDR2 reads YFSETQ. V was pared by 1 base and J by 6 bases, with 4 bases of the junction left unmatched. This CDR3 has 14 amino acids. The CDR3 sequence is CASSLSQGVNEQFF. In DNA, the CDR3 is TGCGCCAGCAGCTTGTCGCAGGGGGTCAATGAGCAGTTCTTC.

J is TRBJ2-1 and V is TRBV9; the match to TRBD2 covers 16 bases. This CDR3 region has 19 residues. Trimming at V came to 4 bases and at J to 0 bases, leaving 7 bases not matched to a gene. The germline gives CDR1 SGDLS, CDR2 YYNGEE. For the CDR3, the DNA is TGTGCCAGCAGCCCCGGGGGACTAGCGGGAGGGAGCTCCTACAATGAGCAGTTCTTC. It translates to CASSPGGLAGGSSYNEQFF. Full variable domain (outside the CDR3, taken from reference TRBV9 and TRBJ2-1): DSGVTQTPKHLITATGQRVTLRCSPRSGDLSVYWYQQSLDQGLQFLIQYYNGEERAKGNILERFSAQQFPDLHSELNLSSLELGDSALYFCASSPGGLAGGSSYNEQFFGPGTRLTVL.

The chain uses TRBV4-2 and TRBJ2-2; TRBD2 aligns across 7 bases. This CDR3 is built from 17 residues. With V trimmed by 8 bases and J by 4 bases, 16 bases remained unmatched. The germline gives CDR1 LGHNA, CDR2 YNFKEQ. CDR3 nucleotides: TGTGCCAGCGAATATGGGAGCCGCGGGAGCGCCACCGGGGAGCTGTTTTTT. Its protein product is CASEYGSRGSATGELFF.

CDR3 protein: CASSVDLERPPPDEQFF. As DNA, the CDR3 is TGTGCCAGCAGCGTAGATCTAGAGCGGCCTCCCCCTGATGAGCAGTTCTTC. The chain has TRBV9 and TRBJ2-1, with D perhaps matching TRBD2 (5 bases). From germline, CDR1 is SGDLS and CDR2 YYNGEE. Between the trimmed V and J ends, which lost 0 bases and 8 bases, there was a span of 21 bases. This CDR3 contains 17 residues.

This rearrangement joins TRBV4-3 to TRBJ2-1, with 9 bases identical to TRBD2. V trimming: 0 bases; J trimming: 0 bases; junction bases outside the gene matches: 9. The CDR3 length is 19 residues. Germline lookup yields CDR1 LGHNA and CDR2 YSLEER. The CDR3 sequence: CASSQEAIAGAFSYNEQFF. The DNA of the CDR3 is TGCGCCAGCAGCCAAGAGGCAATAGCGGGGGCTTTCTCCTACAATGAGCAGTTCTTC.

The chain links TRBV5-1 to TRBJ2-5; 9 nucleotides align to TRBD2. The CDR3 is 15 amino acids. J gave up 5 bases and V 6 bases, and 11 bases lay outside the gene matches. Germline V gene data show CDR1 as SGHRS and CDR2 as YFSETQ. The CDR3 bases are TGCGCCAGCACCGATACTGCGGGGGGGCAGGAGACCCAGTACTTC. Translation: CASTDTAGGQETQYF.

The CDR3 loop is CASSLRGWSGELFF. In nucleotides, the CDR3 is TGTGCCAGCAGCTTAAGGGGTTGGTCCGGGGAGCTGTTTTTT. The chain recombines TRBV11-2 with TRBJ2-2, with TRBD1 as a possible D gene (5 bases). Germline V gene lookup returns CDR1 SGHAT and CDR2 FQNNGV. This CDR3 is 14 amino acids long. Deletions cut 2 bases from V and 6 bases from J, with 10 bases between. Drawing the rest from reference TRBV11-2 and TRBJ2-2, the complete variable domain is EAGVAQSPRYKIIEKRQSVAFWCNPISGHATLYWYQQILGQGPKLLIQFQNNGVVDDSQLPKDRFSAERLKGVDSTLKIQPAKLEDSAVYLCASSLRGWSGELFFGEGSRLTVL.

The V gene is TRBV6-5, the J gene TRBJ1-2, with 9 bases aligning to TRBD1. The CDR3 totals 13 residues. Trimming at V came to 8 bases and at J to 7 bases, leaving 8 bases not matched to a gene. In germline, CDR1 is MNHEY, CDR2 SVGAGI. The CDR3 sequence is CASGGQGNFGYTF. In DNA form, the CDR3 reads TGTGCCAGCGGCGGACAGGGGAATTTTGGCTACACCTTC.

The chain carries TRBV28 and TRBJ2-7; 9 positions agree with TRBD1. V lost 6 bases, J lost 7 bases, and 10 bases stayed unmatched. Germline CDR1 MDHEN, CDR2 SYDVKM. CDR3 size: 14 residues. The CDR3 DNA reads as TGTGCCAGCAGGGCCGGGACAGGGTTGAATGAGCAGTACTTC. Its translation is CASRAGTGLNEQYF.

The chain's CDR3 is CASSPRGGRAGNEQFF. The CDR3 region has the DNA TGTGCCAGCAGCCCCCGCGGCGGGAGGGCCGGCAATGAGCAGTTCTTC. The chain carries TRBV7-3 and TRBJ2-1; TRBD2 agrees at 9 bases. The germline V gene encodes CDR1 SGHTA and CDR2 FQGTGA. The CDR3 is 16 residues long. Losses at the gene ends were 5 bases for V and 6 bases for J; bases not matched to a gene: 11.

The chain has TRBV28 and TRBJ1-2, with a tentative D call TRBD1 (6 bases). Germline V CDR1 and CDR2: MDHEN, SYDVKM. This CDR3 contains 14 residues. With 5 bases removed from V and 7 bases from J, the gap between germline ends came to 17 bases. The CDR3 nucleotides are TGTGCCAGCAGTCAACAGGGCCCCTCGGGTGGCTACACCTTC. Its translation: CASSQQGPSGGYTF.

This clone was recorded only once. The chain uses TRBV7-9 and TRBJ2-3; D may be TRBD1 (6 bases). CDR3 length: 14 residues. Germline CDR1 reads SEHNR; CDR2 reads FQNEAQ (reference sequence). V lost 3 bases to trimming and J lost 0 bases, with 7 bases between them. CDR3 residues: CASSLGASTDTQYF. CDR3 nucleotides: TGTGCCAGCAGCTTGGGGGCAAGCACAGATACGCAGTATTTT.

The chain couples TRBV4-1 to TRBJ2-2, with 10 bases lining up with TRBD2. This CDR3 contains 17 residues. J gave up 5 bases and V 0 bases, and 6 bases lay outside the gene matches. From germline, CDR1 is MGHRA and CDR2 YSYEKL. CDR3: CASSQDPSGRGTGELFF. As DNA, the CDR3 is TGCGCCAGCAGCCAAGATCCTAGCGGGAGAGGGACCGGGGAGCTGTTTTTT.

J is TRBJ2-2 and V is TRBV5-4, with 13 bases that match TRBD2. This CDR3 has 17 residues. V was pared by 3 bases and J by 2 bases, with 4 bases of the junction left unmatched. The germline gives CDR1 SGHNT, CDR2 YYREEE (reference sequence). The CDR3 DNA reads as TGTGCCAGCAGCTCCACGGGACTAGCGGGAAACACCGGGGAGCTGTTTTTT. It is translated as CASSSTGLAGNTGELFF.

The chain employs TRBV29-1 and TRBJ2-1; 7 bases are a match to TRBD2. This CDR3 has 15 amino acids. V lost 5 bases to trimming and J lost 9 bases; unmatched junction nucleotides: 16. In germline, CDR1 is SQVTM, CDR2 ANQGSEA. Here the CDR3 DNA reads TGCAGCGTTACTCGACAGACTGCGGGAGACGCTGAGCAGTTCTTC. It is translated as CSVTRQTAGDAEQFF.

This clone has just one count. The chain employs TRBV28 and TRBJ2-7; weak D call: TRBD2 (5 bases). Trimming removed 7 bases from V and 4 bases from J, with 11 bases in between. This CDR3 contains 12 residues. Germline lookup yields CDR1 MDHEN and CDR2 SYDVKM. This chain's CDR3 is CASTGSGYEQYF. For the CDR3, the DNA is TGTGCCAGCACCGGGTCGGGGTACGAGCAGTACTTC.

The chain links TRBV5-4 to TRBJ1-1, with 8 positions matching TRBD1. Trimming took 4 bases from V and 0 from J; bases not matched to a gene: 2. Per germline, CDR1 SGHNT and CDR2 YYREEE (reference sequence). There are 14 residues in the CDR3. The chain's CDR3 is CASSKTGVNTEAFF. The CDR3 nucleotides are TGTGCCAGCAGCAAGACAGGGGTGAACACTGAAGCTTTCTTT.